The 9 T cell receptor beta chains reported below all come from one sample, sequenced in a study of graft-versus-host responses after intestinal transplantation. Assay used: immunoSEQ multiplex PCR; TCRdb lists only in-frame clones, some missing. Of over 8,500 clones in the sample, about 30% were seen once. The researchers put some 200,000 CFSE-labeled responder cells into plates with some 200,000 irradiated, violet-dye-labeled stimulator cells. The specimen was alloreactive CD8+ T cells from a mixed lymphocyte reaction culture, collected before transplantation. Subset indicated: CFSE-low proliferating T cells sorted from roughly six-day pre-transplant mixed lymphocyte reaction (GvH or HvG direction). The receptor source for this set is a human patient who was an organ donor for intestinal transplantation.

V is TRBV19 and J is TRBJ2-5, with 12 positions matching TRBD2. TRBJ2-7 explains the end of the DNA better; the J call may be wrong. The CDR3 spans 15 residues. In germline, CDR1 is LNHDA, CDR2 SQIVND (reference sequence). The CDR3 DNA reads as TGTGCCAGTAGTCTTGGACTAGCGGGACCTTACGAGCAGTACTTC. This sequence encodes CASSLGLAGPYEQYF.

The chain combines TRBV7-8 with TRBJ1-1, with D hard to call. Trimming pared 6 bases from V and 4 bases from J, leaving 24 bases between. Germline CDR1 is SGHVS and CDR2 is FQNEAQ. The CDR3 covers 17 residues. The CDR3 bases are TGTGCCAGCAGAGGACCCCGTGGCAGCGCATTAAGCACTGAAGCTTTCTTT. Protein: CASRGPRGSALSTEAFF. Looking up the rest from reference TRBV7-8 and TRBJ1-1 gives the full variable domain: GAGVSQSPRYKVAKRGQDVALRCDPISGHVSLFWYQQALGQGPEFLTYFQNEAQLDKSGLPSDRFFAERPEGSVSTLKIQRTQQEDSAVYLCASRGPRGSALSTEAFFGQGTRLTVV.

The chain couples TRBV23-1 to TRBJ1-2; the D gene is possibly TRBD1 (5 bases). Being an ORF, TRBV23-1 has a function that is uncertain. The CDR3 is made up of 17 amino acids. V dropped 2 bases and J dropped 7 bases, with 23 bases sitting between them. CDR3 in DNA: TGCGCCAGCAGTCAAGGGGCTCCGGGATTAAAAGCAGGTGGCTACACCTTC. Its translation is CASSQGAPGLKAGGYTF.

This clone was counted only a few times. With only one base between it and a far larger clone, this is likely a read error. CDR3 in amino acids: CASSWGQGAYEQYF. The CDR3 nucleotides read TGCGCCAGCAGCTGGGGACAGGGGGCGTACGAGCAGTACTTC. The chain couples TRBV5-1 to TRBJ2-7, with 12 bases aligning to TRBD1. CDR1 is SGHRS, CDR2 YFSETQ, per germline. Unmatched junction bases numbered 2, after V lost 3 bases and J lost 4 bases. The CDR3 sequence is 14 residues long.

The sample holds a few counts of this clone. The V and J genes are TRBV6-5 and TRBJ2-7; no clear D. CDR1 and CDR2 from the germline V gene are MNHEY and SVGAGI. CDR3 size: 11 residues. Trimming took off 5 bases at V and 2 bases at J, with 4 bases between the two ends. The CDR3, as DNA: TGTGCCAGCAGTGACACCTACGAGCAGTACTTC. Protein sequence: CASSDTYEQYF.

The genes are TRBV29-1 and TRBJ2-4; the D is unclear. CDR3 size: 11 residues. The germline V and J ends were trimmed by 7 bases and 0 bases, with 4 bases remaining between them. The V gene's germline CDR1 is SQVTM and CDR2 ANQGSEA. This CDR3 is CSGGAKNIQYF. The CDR3 bases are TGCAGCGGTGGAGCCAAAAACATTCAGTACTTC. The entire variable domain, with the rest obtained from reference TRBV29-1 and TRBJ2-4, is as follows: SAVISQKPSRDICQRGTSLTIQCQVDSQVTMMFWYRQQPGQSLTLIATANQGSEATYESGFVIDKFPISRPNLTFSTLTVSNMSPEDSSIYLCSGGAKNIQYFGAGTRLSVL.

This chain connects TRBV4-3 to TRBJ2-7, with unresolved D. CDR3 size: 13 residues. Germline assignment: CDR1 LGHNA and CDR2 YSLEER. Trimming removed 1 base at V and 3 bases at J, with 7 bases between. The CDR3 sequence is CASSQGLGYEQYF. The CDR3 DNA is TGCGCCAGCAGCCAAGGTCTAGGCTACGAGCAGTACTTC.

This clone was seen a few times. The chain joins TRBV19 to TRBJ2-5; no reliable D call. Germline CDR1 reads LNHDA; CDR2 reads SQIVND (reference sequence). The ends were cut back, 1 base at V and 2 bases at J, with 11 bases in the middle. The CDR3 is made up of 15 amino acids. The CDR3 DNA follows: TGTGCCAGTAGTATAGGGGCGCTACCTCAAGAGACCCAGTACTTC. Protein sequence: CASSIGALPQETQYF.

This clone occurred a few times. CDR3 protein: CASSLKATYEQYF. The CDR3 DNA follows: TGTGCCAGCAGCTTGAAGGCTACCTACGAGCAGTACTTC. The V call is TRBV11-3, the J call TRBJ2-7; D not certain. This CDR3 has 13 amino acids. Trimming took off 3 bases at V and 2 bases at J, with 8 bases between the two ends. Germline V gives CDR1 SGHNT, CDR2 YENEEA.